A selection of T cell receptor beta chains follows, all from one sample in a study of cytomegalovirus exposure and HLA in healthy donors. Profiling relied on immunoSEQ multiplex PCR, and the TCRdb table lists in-frame clones only, not all of them. The top ten clones hold around 3.5% of a sample with about 160,000 clones, around three quarters of them seen once. Sequencing was done on a sample of PBMCs. The receptors derive from a man aged 25 to 40 in good health and CMV-seropositive. Both conserved end residues are trimmed from each CDR3. Size tells how often a clone was seen (once, few, many) or the class of an expanded clone, and some rows leave it out.

clone_size j_call v_call cdr3_aa
few TRBJ2-7 TRBV7-2 ASSRLAGGPYEQY
. TRBJ1-4 TRBV5-6 ASSRQGNEKLF
. TRBJ2-1 TRBV25-1 ASSESSGRVVNEQF
. TRBJ2-1 TRBV29-1 SAGGGGVINEQF
. TRBJ2-3 TRBV2 ASIKTSGGTDTQY
. TRBJ2-2 TRBV29-1 SERPTSSGGRNTGELF
. TRBJ1-5 TRBV5-5 ASSLTGRNSNQPQH
. TRBJ2-3 TRBV7-7 ASSPRQTSTDTQY
. TRBJ1-1 TRBV29-1 SVSPVNTEAF
. TRBJ2-5 TRBV2 ASSPRETQY
. TRBJ2-5 TRBV11-2 ASSAWTGGLPQETQY
. TRBJ2-1 TRBV9 ASQGKGNEQF
. TRBJ1-6 TRBV13 ASSLTAGSGPYMPPLH
. TRBJ2-5 TRBV5-6 ASSYGGTQETQY
. TRBJ2-1 TRBV27 ASSSFKLAGGNEQF
. TRBJ2-3 TRBV27 ASSLGLQRPDTQY
. TRBJ2-2 TRBV2 ASSETGGNTGELF
. TRBJ2-1 TRBV11-3 ASSSGQYNEQF
. TRBJ2-3 TRBV10-3 ATSRGEYTDTQY
. TRBJ1-6 TRBV6-5 ASSYSGQGFHSALH
. TRBJ1-2 TRBV4-3 ASSPGQPRYGYT
. TRBJ1-1 TRBV5-4 ASSSTPVRGTEAF
. TRBJ1-5 TRBV19 ASKFRGSNQPQH
few TRBJ1-4 TRBV9 ASSVRRREKLF
. TRBJ1-1 TRBV5-1 ASSPAGHTEAF
. TRBJ2-2 TRBV27 ASSSAGELF
. TRBJ2-3 TRBV6-1 ASSVGTGISTDTQY
. TRBJ2-7 TRBV10-2 ASSSGPYYEQY
. TRBJ2-3 TRBV9 ASVPDSLHTDTQY
. TRBJ1-1 TRBV11-2 ASSLWTGKMSWTEAF
. TRBJ1-1 TRBV29-1 SVAQVLNTEAF
. TRBJ2-2 TRBV9 ASSPPGSTGELF
. TRBJ1-5 TRBV9 APWRGDQPQH
. TRBJ1-1 TRBV5-6 ASSLMEPPEAF
. TRBJ1-1 TRBV6-1 ASREHQDTEAF
. TRBJ2-1 TRBV7-2 ASSPNYNEQF
once TRBJ2-7 TRBV2 ASRAGQGFIYEQY
once TRBJ2-1 TRBV27 ASSFLAGESSYNEQF
. TRBJ1-6 TRBV4-2 ASSPRDRGNSPLH
. TRBJ2-2 TRBV7-9 ASSLLAGTGELF
. TRBJ2-1 TRBV7-3 ASSFWTGSSYNEQF
. TRBJ2-5 TRBV7-2 ASSSPTGAETQY
. TRBJ1-5 TRBV11-2 ASSQARGTYSNQPQH
. TRBJ1-4 TRBV9 ASSPRQGLGEKLF
. TRBJ1-4 TRBV5-1 ASSLGGGSREKLF
. TRBJ2-6 TRBV7-9 ASSLGAGGAPGANVLT
. TRBJ2-5 TRBV4-3 ASSQEWSDQETQY
. TRBJ2-7 TRBV11-1 ASSFGGRGYEQY
few TRBJ1-4 TRBV2 ASRREGTGFGEKLF
once TRBJ2-4 TRBV11-2 ASSLEPHRDIQY
. TRBJ2-1 TRBV7-9 ASSTGTTSAGEQF
. TRBJ1-1 TRBV5-4 ASSRGQNTEAF
. TRBJ2-1 TRBV10-3 AISESGRDSYNEQF
. TRBJ2-2 TRBV2 ASGRLAGADTGELF
. TRBJ1-3 TRBV4-1 ASSSAGNSGNTIY
. TRBJ2-5 TRBV2 ASRIGQGRTMGETQY
. TRBJ1-2 TRBV14 ASSQGRGHGYT
. TRBJ2-7 TRBV9 ASGAGTSTYEQY
. TRBJ1-6 TRBV2 ASSAAPGDGSPLH